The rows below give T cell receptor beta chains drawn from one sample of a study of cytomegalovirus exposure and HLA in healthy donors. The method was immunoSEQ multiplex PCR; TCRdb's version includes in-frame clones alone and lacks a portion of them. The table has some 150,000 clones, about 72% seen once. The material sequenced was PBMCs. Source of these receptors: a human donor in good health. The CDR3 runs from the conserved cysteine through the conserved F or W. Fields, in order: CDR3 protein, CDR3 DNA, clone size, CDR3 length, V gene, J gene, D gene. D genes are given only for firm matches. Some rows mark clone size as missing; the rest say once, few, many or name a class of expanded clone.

CASSPTGLGREAFF,TGTGCCAGCAGCCCGACAGGCCTTGGCCGTGAAGCTTTCTTT,.,14,TRBV7-9,TRBJ1-1,.
CASSIRYNEQFF,TGTGCCAGTAGTATACGGTACAATGAGCAGTTCTTC,.,12,TRBV19,TRBJ2-1,.
CASSPLTGYYGYTF,TGTGCCAGCAGCCCTCTGACAGGGTACTATGGCTACACCTTC,.,14,TRBV27,TRBJ1-2,TRBD1
CSVVAGASYNEQFF,TGCAGCGTTGTTGCGGGGGCCTCCTACAATGAGCAGTTCTTC,.,14,TRBV29-1,TRBJ2-1,.
CASSTLNGLQETQYF,TGTGCCAGTAGTACCCTGAATGGCCTTCAAGAGACCCAGTACTTC,few,15,TRBV19,TRBJ2-5,.
CASSPTEGQAWGKTQYF,TGCGCCAGCAGCCCCACCGAGGGACAGGCCTGGGGAAAGACCCAGTACTTC,.,17,TRBV4-1,TRBJ2-5,TRBD1
CASSPGLAMETQYF,TGTGCCAGCAGCCCCGGACTAGCAATGGAGACCCAGTACTTC,.,14,TRBV7-2,TRBJ2-5,TRBD2
CASRQGVGFQPQHF,TGTGCCAGTAGACAGGGGGTAGGGTTTCAGCCCCAGCATTTT,once,14,TRBV19,TRBJ1-5,TRBD1
CASSSDRGWGNEQFF,TGTGCCAGCAGCTCTGACAGGGGATGGGGTAATGAGCAGTTCTTC,.,15,TRBV11-3,TRBJ2-1,TRBD1
CASSHRGLAGRPDTQYF,TGTGCCAGCAGCCACAGGGGACTAGCGGGGAGGCCGGATACGCAGTATTTT,.,17,TRBV7-9,TRBJ2-3,TRBD2
CASSEYEGAGPRNEQFF,TGTGCCAGCAGTGAATACGAGGGTGCGGGACCGAGGAATGAGCAGTTCTTC,.,17,TRBV6-4,TRBJ2-1,.
CASDSTRIGTEAFF,TGTGCCAGCGACTCCACCAGAATCGGGACTGAAGCTTTCTTT,.,14,TRBV2,TRBJ1-1,.
CASSLVWSGGANEQFF,TGTGCCAGCAGCTTAGTATGGAGCGGGGGGGCGAATGAGCAGTTCTTC,.,16,TRBV7-2,TRBJ2-1,TRBD2
CASSLENPGMGETQYF,TGTGCCAGCAGCTTGGAAAACCCAGGGATGGGAGAGACCCAGTACTTC,.,16,TRBV5-4,TRBJ2-5,.
CASSVNRVDGETDTQYF,TGTGCCAGCAGCGTAAACAGGGTCGACGGGGAGACAGATACGCAGTATTTT,few,17,TRBV9,TRBJ2-3,.
CASSAVGLFASSGNTIYF,TGTGCCAGCAGCGCCGTGGGACTCTTCGCTAGCTCTGGAAACACCATATATTTT,.,18,TRBV9,TRBJ1-3,.
CASSLGQLYEQYF,TGCGCCAGCAGCTTGGGACAGCTGTACGAGCAGTACTTC,.,13,TRBV5-1,TRBJ2-7,.
CASGRGQGVGETQYF,TGTGCTAGTGGCCGGGGACAGGGGGTAGGAGAGACCCAGTACTTC,.,15,TRBV12-5,TRBJ2-5,TRBD1
CASSLGRLGGSEQYF,TGTGCCAGCAGCTTAGGTCGTCTCGGGGGTAGCGAGCAGTACTTC,.,15,TRBV7-2,TRBJ2-7,.
CASSQDGSSYNSPLHF,TGCGCCAGCAGCCAAGATGGCAGCTCCTATAATTCACCCCTCCACTTT,.,16,TRBV4-1,TRBJ1-6,.
CASSLGWGAQTGELFF,TGTGCCAGCAGCTTAGGATGGGGCGCTCAGACCGGGGAGCTGTTTTTT,.,16,TRBV11-3,TRBJ2-2,.
CASTEVAGASYEQYF,TGTGCCAGTACCGAAGTAGCGGGAGCCTCCTACGAGCAGTACTTC,.,15,TRBV19,TRBJ2-7,TRBD2
CASSLFQGSNYGYTF,TGTGCCAGCAGCTTATTTCAGGGTTCCAACTATGGCTACACCTTC,.,15,TRBV7-9,TRBJ1-2,.
CASSDPTGGGNEKLFF,TGTGCCAGCAGTGATCCTACGGGAGGGGGGAATGAAAAACTGTTTTTT,.,16,TRBV6-1,TRBJ1-4,.
CASSVDRGREKLFF,TGTGCCAGCAGCGTCGACAGGGGCCGGGAAAAACTGTTTTTT,once,14,TRBV11-2,TRBJ1-4,TRBD1
CASSSTGEGPMNTEAFF,TGTGCCAGCAGCTCGACAGGGGAAGGTCCTATGAACACTGAAGCTTTCTTT,few,17,TRBV7-9,TRBJ1-1,TRBD1
CASRTSGAWDEQYF,TGTGCCAGCAGGACTAGCGGCGCATGGGACGAGCAGTACTTC,.,14,TRBV6-1,TRBJ2-7,TRBD2
CASSLLNRQSELFF,TGTGCCAGCAGCTTATTAAACCGACAGAGTGAACTGTTTTTT,.,14,TRBV11-2,TRBJ1-4,.
CASSGGSGANVLTF,TGCGCCAGTAGCGGAGGCTCTGGGGCCAACGTCCTGACTTTC,few,14,TRBV5-1,TRBJ2-6,.
CASTGRHLLNEKLFF,TGTGCCAGTACCGGGAGGCACCTTCTGAATGAAAAACTGTTTTTT,.,15,TRBV19,TRBJ1-4,.
CASSQAASEQFF,TGCGCCAGCAGCCAAGCCGCGTCCGAGCAGTTCTTC,.,12,TRBV4-1,TRBJ2-1,.
CASSVGTGTGGEKLFF,TGTGCCAGCAGCGTAGGCACCGGGACAGGGGGGGAAAAACTGTTTTTT,.,16,TRBV9,TRBJ1-4,TRBD1
CASSPPGTYNEQFF,TGTGCCAGCTCACCCCCGGGGACCTACAATGAGCAGTTCTTC,once,14,TRBV28,TRBJ2-1,.
CASSLDYTLYYGYTF,TGTGCCAGCAGCTTAGATTACACCCTCTACTATGGCTACACCTTC,once,15,TRBV11-2,TRBJ1-2,.
CASSYGTGGYEQYF,TGTGCCAGCAGTTACGGGACAGGGGGATACGAGCAGTACTTC,once,14,TRBV6-5,TRBJ2-7,TRBD1
CASSDWGEGNTGELFF,TGCGCCAGCAGTGACTGGGGGGAGGGGAACACCGGGGAGCTGTTTTTT,once,16,TRBV10-1,TRBJ2-2,TRBD2
CASSWQGFAGNTIYF,TGTGCCAGCAGCTGGCAGGGTTTTGCTGGAAACACCATATATTTT,.,15,TRBV7-8,TRBJ1-3,.
CASSYLTSGGANEQFF,TGCGCCAGCAGCTACCTGACTAGCGGGGGGGCGAATGAGCAGTTCTTC,.,16,TRBV5-1,TRBJ2-1,TRBD2
CASSLGRNSPLHF,TGTGCCAGCAGCTTAGGGAGGAATTCACCCCTCCACTTT,.,13,TRBV7-8,TRBJ1-6,.
CATTEDTDTQYF,TGTGCCACTACCGAGGACACAGATACGCAGTATTTT,.,12,TRBV6-5,TRBJ2-3,.
CASSPAGVRNTEAFF,TGTGCCAGCAGCCCCGCTGGAGTAAGGAACACTGAAGCTTTCTTT,.,15,TRBV7-3,TRBJ1-1,.
CASSRLAVDENNEQFF,TGTGCCAGCAGTCGACTAGCGGTGGACGAGAACAATGAGCAGTTCTTC,.,16,TRBV2,TRBJ2-1,TRBD2
CASRLRGQGIKETQYF,TGTGCCAGCAGGCTCCGGGGACAAGGAATCAAAGAGACCCAGTACTTC,.,16,TRBV7-6,TRBJ2-5,.
CASSVTGGFSYNEQFF,TGTGCCAGTAGTGTAACAGGGGGATTTTCCTACAATGAGCAGTTCTTC,.,16,TRBV19,TRBJ2-1,TRBD1
CASRFWGQGDGYTF,TGTGCCAGCAGGTTTTGGGGACAGGGCGATGGCTACACCTTC,.,14,TRBV5-8,TRBJ1-2,TRBD1
CASSYPTGDTEAFF,TGTGCCAGCAGTTATCCGACAGGGGACACTGAAGCTTTCTTT,.,14,TRBV6-6,TRBJ1-1,TRBD1